Listed here are 3 T cell receptor beta chains from one sample, sequenced in a study of blood T cell repertoires in COVID-19. Repertoires were generated with immunoSEQ multiplex PCR, while TCRdb's copy carries only in-frame clones and drops some. The sample records fewer than 300,000 clones, under 90% being singletons. Sequences were obtained from peripheral blood. All receptors derive from a woman aged 50 to 65 who had recovered from COVID-19.

This chain joins TRBV19 and TRBJ2-1; the D gene is possibly TRBD2 (6 bases). The CDR3 runs to 12 residues. V was clipped by 4 bases and J by 8 bases, with 9 bases between them. Germline CDR1 LNHDA, CDR2 SQIVND (reference sequence). CDR3 sequence: CASSSWGDEQFF. CDR3 bases: TGTGCCAGTAGTAGCTGGGGGGATGAGCAGTTCTTC.

This chain links TRBV12-3 or TRBV12-4 with TRBJ2-5; 9 bases are shared with TRBD2. After removal of 6 bases from V and 5 bases from J, the junction contained 4 bases not matched to a gene. The CDR3 spans 13 residues. The CDR3 sequence: CASSRTSGETQYF. CDR3 DNA: TGTGCCAGCAGCCGTACTAGCGGGGAGACCCAGTACTTC.

The chain carries TRBV6-6 and TRBJ2-5; TRBD2 matches at 9 bases. This CDR3 comprises 15 residues. Germline CDR1 is MNHNY and CDR2 is SVGAGI (reference sequence). With V trimmed by 5 bases and J by 6 bases, 10 bases remained unmatched. In nucleotides, the CDR3 is TGTGCCAGCAGTCAACCGGGACTAGCATCTCAGACCCAGTACTTC. This sequence encodes CASSQPGLASQTQYF.